Following are 30 T cell receptor beta chains from one sample sequenced in a study of regulatory T cells in long-lasting Graves disease. TCR beta libraries were built with iRepertoire HTBI primers and Arm-PCR of CDR3 regions. From the multiplex PCR reads, TCRdb called clonotypes with MiXCR, one entry per CDR3 protein. The data hold a few hundred thousand distinct CDR3 sequences, with roughly 17% observed a single time. Time point described: newly diagnosed GD, antithyroid drugs for less than 3 months. PBMC RNA was the source of the TCR library. The same sample was also used in a study of T cells in Graves' hyperthyroidism and ophthalmopathy.

The sequences come from peripheral blood mononuclear cells (PBMCs), collected at new diagnosis, from a patient treated with antithyroid drugs. The receptor source for this set is a man aged 40-50 years with Graves disease.

In its sample, this clonotype was seen a few times. The V call is TRBV3-1, the J call TRBJ2-7, with D perhaps given as TRBD1 or TRBD2 (5 bases each). The CDR3 spans 16 residues. CDR1 is LGHDT and CDR2 is YNNKEL in the germline V gene (reference sequence). V gave up 0 bases and J gave up 2 bases, with 14 bases separating them. CDR3 amino acids: CASSQDSGGTPYEQYF. DNA for the CDR3: TGTGCCAGCAGCCAAGACTCGGGTGGGACCCCCTACGAGCAGTACTTC.

This clonotype occurred many times. The chain uses TRBV3-1 and TRBJ1-1; D call uncertain. This CDR3 spans 12 amino acids. V was clipped by 0 bases and J by 11 bases, with 10 bases between them. The V gene's germline CDR1 is LGHDT and CDR2 YNNKEL (reference sequence). The CDR3 coding sequence is TGTGCCAGCAGCCAAGATTGGAGGAGGGCTTTCTTT. It specifies CASSQDWRRAFF.

This clonotype was found many times. The J gene is TRBJ2-2, the V gene TRBV28; possibly TRBD1 for D (6 bases). V was clipped by 3 bases and J by 2 bases, with 16 bases between them. The CDR3 sequence is 17 residues long. Germline CDR1 MDHEN, CDR2 SYDVKM. CDR3 amino acids: CASSFPTRDTNTGELFF. CDR3 nucleotides: TGTGCCAGCAGTTTCCCCACCCGGGACACTAACACCGGGGAGCTGTTTTTT.

There are many counts of this clonotype. The chain uses TRBV6-2 or TRBV6-3 and TRBJ2-1; 11 nucleotides agree with TRBD2. V shed 6 bases and J 10 bases; nucleotides not matched to a gene: 5. Germline CDR1 MNHEY, CDR2 SVGEGT. This CDR3 comprises 13 residues. This CDR3 reads CASRLAGGGEQFF. The CDR3 DNA follows: TGTGCCAGCAGGCTAGCGGGGGGTGGAGAGCAGTTCTTC.

To note about this clonotype: This may arise from a read error, as a much more abundant clone is one base away. The gene calls are TRBV5-4 and TRBJ1-2; D perhaps matches TRBD1 (5 bases). Trimming stripped 4 bases from V and 3 bases from J, with 10 bases between. CDR3 length equals 13 residues. Per the germline V gene, CDR1 is SGHNT and CDR2 is YYREEE (reference sequence). Written as DNA, the CDR3 is TGTGCCAGCAGCCCCGACAGTGACTATGGCTACACCTTC. Amino acid sequence: CASSPDSDYGYTF.

V and J are TRBV4-2 and TRBJ2-3; TRBD1 agrees at 9 bases. V trimming: 6 bases; J trimming: 4 bases; junction bases outside the gene matches: 14. The CDR3 is 17 residues long. The germline gives CDR1 LGHNA, CDR2 YNFKEQ. This chain's CDR3 is CASRPTGGEIRADTQYF. CDR3 sequence (DNA): TGTGCCAGCAGACCTACAGGGGGCGAGATCCGGGCAGATACGCAGTATTTT.

This clonotype was seen many times. The J gene is TRBJ2-7, the V gene TRBV4-3; D is perhaps TRBD1 (5 bases). CDR1 and CDR2 from the germline V gene are LGHNA and YSLEER. The CDR3 length is 14 residues. V lost 6 bases, J lost 7 bases, and 19 bases lay in between. This CDR3 is CASSPQGSGREQYF. CDR3 DNA sequence: TGCGCCAGCAGTCCTCAGGGTTCAGGTCGGGAGCAGTACTTC.

Written as DNA, the CDR3 is TGTGCCAGCAGTCGTCCCCAGGGGGTAGGATCACCCCTCCACTTT. It yields the protein CASSRPQGVGSPLHF. The chain uses TRBV28 and TRBJ1-6; 7 positions agree with TRBD1. Germline V gene data show CDR1 as MDHEN and CDR2 as SYDVKM. V was pared by 5 bases and J by 10 bases, with 11 bases of the junction left unmatched. This CDR3 is 15 amino acids long.

This clonotype was observed a handful of times. This chain links TRBV19 with TRBJ2-2; TRBD1 matches at 7 bases. Unmatched junction bases numbered 6, after V lost 4 bases and J lost 1 base. The CDR3 runs 16 residues. From germline, CDR1 is LNHDA and CDR2 SQIVND (reference sequence). CDR3 DNA: TGTGCCAGTAGTACACTAAGGACAGGGAACACCGGGGAGCTGTTTTTT. It specifies CASSTLRTGNTGELFF.

The CDR3 sequence: CASSHRAGGDYEQYF. The CDR3 DNA reads TGTGCCAGCAGCCATAGAGCAGGGGGTGACTACGAGCAGTACTTC. The chain links TRBV4-2 to TRBJ2-7; 7 bases are a match to TRBD1. The V gene's germline CDR1 is LGHNA and CDR2 YNFKEQ. This CDR3 is 15 amino acids long. Trimming removed 3 bases from V and 3 bases from J; junction bases left unmatched: 8.

Of note for this clonotype: Given a much more abundant clone one base away, this may be a read error. The chain recombines TRBV7-9 with TRBJ2-4; 10 bases align to TRBD2. This CDR3 region has 16 residues. Per germline, CDR1 SEHNR and CDR2 FQNEAQ (reference sequence). Trimming removed 5 bases from V and 9 bases from J; junction bases left unmatched: 13. The CDR3, as DNA: TGTGCCAGCAGCGCCGGACTAGCGGATTATCGAAGCATTCAGTACTTC. Encoded protein: CASSAGLADYRSIQYF.

Many counts were recorded for this clonotype. The V call is TRBV13, the J call TRBJ2-5; D unresolved. The CDR3 spans 12 residues. Germline V CDR1 and CDR2: PRHDT, FYEKMQ (reference sequence). V gave up 5 bases and J gave up 5 bases, with 9 bases separating them. This chain's CDR3 is CASSAAPETQYF. For the CDR3, the DNA is TGTGCCAGCAGCGCCGCGCCGGAGACCCAGTACTTC.

Remarks on this clonotype: The junction and the germline gene differ at one end; a read error may be behind it. This rearrangement joins TRBV5-1 to TRBJ2-1; TRBD2 aligns across 12 bases. The germline gives CDR1 SGHRS, CDR2 YFSETQ. The CDR3 consists of 16 residues. CDR3 region: CASSDLAGGTYNERFF. The CDR3 nucleotides read TGCGCCAGCAGTGATCTAGCGGGGGGGACCTACAATGAGCGGTTCTTC.

The CDR3 sequence is CASSTHGGLKETQYF. In nucleotides, the CDR3 is TGTGCCAGCAGTACACACGGGGGTCTAAAAGAGACCCAGTACTTC. V gene TRBV28 combines with J gene TRBJ2-5; a possible D gene is TRBD2 (6 bases). Germline lookup yields CDR1 MDHEN and CDR2 SYDVKM. This CDR3 is 15 amino acids long. Trimming pared 5 bases from V and 3 bases from J, leaving 16 bases between.

This clonotype has at least ten counts. The gene calls are TRBV13 and TRBJ1-1, with D unresolved. The germline gives CDR1 PRHDT, CDR2 FYEKMQ (reference sequence). The CDR3 length is 15 residues. V was shortened by 5 bases and J by 2 bases, with 15 bases between the two germline ends. The CDR3 region is CASSPPGLLNTEAFF. The CDR3 region has the DNA TGTGCCAGCAGCCCCCCCGGACTCTTAAACACTGAAGCTTTCTTT.

This clonotype came up many times. The chain employs TRBV18 and TRBJ2-7; D is unclear. This CDR3 region has 12 residues. Trimming left V 4 bases short and J 3 bases short, with 7 bases between. CDR1 and CDR2 from the germline V gene are KGHSH and LQKENI. The CDR3 coding sequence is TGTGCCAGCTCACTCTTTAACTACGAGCAGTACTTC. Translating gives CASSLFNYEQYF.

The table lists this clonotype with a few counts. Here the CDR3 reads CATSRERGSSYEQYF. CDR3 in DNA: TGTGCCACCAGCAGAGAGCGGGGGTCCTCCTACGAGCAGTACTTC. The chain uses TRBV15 and TRBJ2-7, with 7 bases aligning to TRBD2. With V trimmed by 0 bases and J by 0 bases, 2 bases remained unmatched. This CDR3 is 15 amino acids long. Germline V gene sequence: CDR1 LNHNV, CDR2 YYDKDF (reference sequence).

This clonotype has more than one count but fewer than ten. This chain joins TRBV5-1 and TRBJ2-5; perhaps TRBD1 as D (7 bases). CDR1 is SGHRS, CDR2 YFSETQ, per germline. The CDR3 totals 15 residues. Trimming took 4 bases from V and 5 from J, leaving 18 bases between them. Written as DNA, the CDR3 is TGCGCCAGCAGCCCGACAGGGACTGAATACGAGACCCAGTACTTC. It yields the protein CASSPTGTEYETQYF.

The table lists this clonotype with a few counts. A junction end diverges from the germline sequence, so it may reflect a read error. The chain joins TRBV11-2 to TRBJ2-4; tentative D call: TRBD1 (6 bases). There are 16 residues in the CDR3. From germline, CDR1 is SGHAT and CDR2 FQNNGV. The CDR3 here is CASRPTGSGVKNTQYF. The CDR3, as DNA: TGTGCCAGCAGGCCTACAGGGAGCGGCGTCAAAAACACTCAGTACTTC.

This clonotype was counted many times. The V and J genes are TRBV20-1 and TRBJ2-5, with 9 positions matching TRBD2. This CDR3 contains 18 residues. Looked up from germline, CDR1 is DFQATT and CDR2 is SNEGSKA (reference sequence). With V trimmed by 0 bases and J by 7 bases, 18 bases remained unmatched. The CDR3 sequence is CSARDRNSGGRAGRTQYF. CDR3 DNA sequence: TGCAGTGCTAGAGATCGTAATAGCGGGGGCCGGGCCGGGAGGACCCAGTACTTC.

This clonotype appeared a single time. Because the CDR3 is missing its conserved closing phenylalanine or tryptophan, this is likely a read error. The chain carries TRBV3-1 and TRBJ2-7; 8 positions match TRBD1. J gave up 3 bases and V 3 bases, and 1 base lay outside the gene matches. The CDR3 consists of 13 residues. Germline V gene sequence: CDR1 LGHDT, CDR2 YNNKEL (reference sequence). The CDR3 nucleotides are TGTGCCAGCAGCCATGGGACAGGCTACGAGCAGTACTTA. Amino acids: CASSHGTGYEQYL.

This clonotype was detected ten times or more. This chain joins TRBV27 and TRBJ1-4; D is possibly TRBD1 (5 bases). The V gene lost 0 bases and the J gene lost 1 base, with 12 bases spanning the gap. This CDR3 is 17 amino acids long. Germline V gene sequence: CDR1 MNHEY, CDR2 SMNVEV (reference sequence). CDR3 coding DNA: TGTGCCAGCAGTTTATCGCCGGGGGACGTAACTAATGAAAAACTGTTTTTT. Protein: CASSLSPGDVTNEKLFF. Combining the CDR3 with reference TRBV27 and TRBJ1-4 gives the whole variable domain EAQVTQNPRYLITVTGKKLTVTCSQNMNHEYMSWYRQDPGLGLRQIYYSMNVEVTDKGDVPEGYKVSRKEKRNFPLILESPSPNQTSLYFCASSLSPGDVTNEKLFFGSGTQLSVL.

This chain connects TRBV11-2 to TRBJ2-5; 9 nucleotides agree with TRBD2. Germline V gene lookup returns CDR1 SGHAT and CDR2 FQNNGV. Trimming at V came to 1 base and at J to 5 bases, leaving 2 bases not matched to a gene. This CDR3 contains 14 residues. Written as DNA, the CDR3 is TGTGCCAGCAGCTTAGGGACTAGCGTTGAGACCCAGTACTTC. It yields the protein CASSLGTSVETQYF.

This clonotype came up many times. The genes are TRBV7-9 and TRBJ2-5; tentative D call: TRBD2 (6 bases). Trimming took off 3 bases at V and 4 bases at J, with 15 bases between the two ends. CDR1 and CDR2 from the germline V gene are SEHNR and FQNEAQ (reference sequence). The CDR3 extends over 15 amino acids. As DNA, the CDR3 is TGTGCCAGCAGCTTCACCGGGACTTATGCAGAGACCCAGTACTTC. Translated, it gives CASSFTGTYAETQYF.

The J gene is TRBJ1-6, the V gene TRBV6-1; TRBD1 agrees at 8 bases. V was clipped by 6 bases and J by 10 bases; unmatched bases: 8. The CDR3 is 14 residues long. Germline-derived CDR1 and CDR2 are MNHNS and SASEGT. The CDR3 here is CASSGTGEVSPLHF. The CDR3 DNA is TGTGCCAGCAGCGGGACAGGAGAAGTCTCACCCCTCCACTTT.

This clonotype has at least ten counts. The chain uses TRBV20-1 and TRBJ2-3; D possibly uses TRBD1 or TRBD2 (5 bases each). V was clipped by 5 bases and J by 4 bases, with 13 bases between them. The CDR3 is 13 residues long. The germline CDR1 and CDR2 sequences are DFQATT and SNEGSKA (reference sequence). The CDR3 reads CSAYAPGPDTQYF. DNA of the CDR3: TGCAGTGCTTACGCTCCGGGGCCAGATACGCAGTATTTT.

This clonotype was recorded many times. The rearrangement links TRBV27 to TRBJ2-1; D may be TRBD2 (6 bases). Germline CDR1 is MNHEY and CDR2 is SMNVEV (reference sequence). The CDR3 runs to 16 residues. Trimming took 5 bases from V and 8 from J, leaving 22 bases between them. Here the CDR3 reads CASSKSPGPRRDEQFF. The CDR3 region has the DNA TGTGCCAGCAGTAAGAGCCCGGGCCCCAGGAGGGATGAGCAGTTCTTC.

As to this clonotype: A much larger clonotype is one base distant, so this may be a read error. The genes are TRBV30 and TRBJ2-3; D assignment may be TRBD1 or TRBD2 (5 bases each). The last part of the DNA fits TRBJ2-7 better; the J call may be wrong. Per the germline V gene, CDR1 is GTSNPN and CDR2 is SVGIG (reference sequence). The CDR3 extends over 12 amino acids. The CDR3 DNA sequence: TGTGCCTGGAGGCCGGGGACGAATGAGCAGTACTTC. Protein: CAWRPGTNEQYF.

This clonotype was seen repeatedly, ten times or more. The chain couples TRBV30 to TRBJ1-2; TRBD1 aligns across 10 bases. The CDR3 has 14 residues. Germline V CDR1 and CDR2: GTSNPN, SVGIG (reference sequence). V trimming: 2 bases; J trimming: 8 bases; junction bases outside the gene matches: 8. CDR3 nucleotide sequence: TGTGCCTGGAGTCGGGACAGGGGCACGCGAGGCTACACCTTC. Translating it yields CAWSRDRGTRGYTF.

The V and J genes are TRBV14 and TRBJ2-7; D uncertain. Trimming took 0 bases from V and 3 from J, leaving 9 bases between them. The CDR3 is 14 amino acids. Germline CDR1 reads SGHDN; CDR2 reads FVKESK. CDR3 bases: TGTGCCAGCAGCCAAGATTCGGAGTACTACGAGCAGTACTTC. It is translated as CASSQDSEYYEQYF. Supplemented by reference TRBV14 and TRBJ2-7, the full variable domain reads EAGVTQFPSHSVIEKGQTVTLRCDPISGHDNLYWYRRVMGKEIKFLLHFVKESKQDESGMPNNRFLAERTGGTYSTLKVQPAELEDSGVYFCASSQDSEYYEQYFGPGTRLTVT.